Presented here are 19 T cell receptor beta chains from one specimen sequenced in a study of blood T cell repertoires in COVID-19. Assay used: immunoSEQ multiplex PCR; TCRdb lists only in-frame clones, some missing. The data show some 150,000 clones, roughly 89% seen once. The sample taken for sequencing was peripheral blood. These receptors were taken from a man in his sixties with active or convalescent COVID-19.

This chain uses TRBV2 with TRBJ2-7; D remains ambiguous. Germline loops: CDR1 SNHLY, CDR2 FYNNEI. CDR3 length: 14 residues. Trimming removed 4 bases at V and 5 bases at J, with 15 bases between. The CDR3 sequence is CASSVSLWLDEQYF. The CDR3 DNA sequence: TGTGCCAGCAGTGTAAGTTTATGGCTTGACGAGCAGTACTTC.

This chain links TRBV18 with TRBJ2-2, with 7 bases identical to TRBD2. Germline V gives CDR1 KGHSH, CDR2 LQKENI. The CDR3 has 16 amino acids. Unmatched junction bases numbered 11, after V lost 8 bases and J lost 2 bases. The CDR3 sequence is CASLSAPGLNTGELFF. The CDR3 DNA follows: TGTGCCAGCCTCAGCGCCCCGGGACTAAACACCGGGGAGCTGTTTTTT. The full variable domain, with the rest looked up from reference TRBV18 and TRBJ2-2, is NAGVMQNPRHLVRRRGQEARLRCSPMKGHSHVYWYRQLPEEGLKFMVYLQKENIIDESGMPKERFSAEFPKEGPSILRIQQVVRGDSAAYFCASLSAPGLNTGELFFGEGSRLTVL.

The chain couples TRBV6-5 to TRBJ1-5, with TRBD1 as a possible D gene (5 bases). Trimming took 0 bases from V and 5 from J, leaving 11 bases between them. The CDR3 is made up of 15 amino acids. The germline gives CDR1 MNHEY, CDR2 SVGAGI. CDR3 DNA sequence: TGTGCCAGCAGTTACTCAACAGGTCTTCATCAGCCCCAGCATTTT. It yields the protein CASSYSTGLHQPQHF.

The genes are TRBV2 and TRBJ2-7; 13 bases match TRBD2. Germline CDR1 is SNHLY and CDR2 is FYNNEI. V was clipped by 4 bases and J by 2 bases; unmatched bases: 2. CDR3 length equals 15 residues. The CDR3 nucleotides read TGTGCCAGCAGTGGACTAGCGGGAGGACCCTACGAGCAGTACTTC. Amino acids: CASSGLAGGPYEQYF.

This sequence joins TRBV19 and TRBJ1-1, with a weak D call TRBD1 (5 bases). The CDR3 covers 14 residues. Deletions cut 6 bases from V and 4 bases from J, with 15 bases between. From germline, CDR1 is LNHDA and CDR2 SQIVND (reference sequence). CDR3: CASRPGLIGTEAFF. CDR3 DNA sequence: TGTGCCAGTAGACCGGGACTGATTGGCACTGAAGCTTTCTTT.

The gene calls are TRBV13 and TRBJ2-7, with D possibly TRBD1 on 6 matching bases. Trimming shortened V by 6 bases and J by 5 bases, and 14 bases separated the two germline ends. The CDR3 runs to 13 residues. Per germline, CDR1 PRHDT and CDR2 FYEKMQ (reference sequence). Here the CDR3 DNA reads TGTGCCAGCAGTCCCATTGGGGGCCACGAGCAGTACTTC. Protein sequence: CASSPIGGHEQYF.

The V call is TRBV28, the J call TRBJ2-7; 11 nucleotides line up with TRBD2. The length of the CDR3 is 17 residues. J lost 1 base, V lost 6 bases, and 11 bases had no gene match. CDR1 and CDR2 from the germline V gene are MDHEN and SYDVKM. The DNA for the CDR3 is TGTGCCAGCAGCTCGGGACTAGCGGACCAGTTTTCCTACGAGCAGTACTTC. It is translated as CASSSGLADQFSYEQYF.

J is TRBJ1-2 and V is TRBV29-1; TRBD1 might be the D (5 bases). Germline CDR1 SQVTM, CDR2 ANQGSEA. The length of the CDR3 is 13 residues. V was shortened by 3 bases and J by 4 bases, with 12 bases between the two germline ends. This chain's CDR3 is CSVEVRQPYGYTF. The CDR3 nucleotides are TGCAGCGTTGAGGTCCGACAGCCCTATGGCTACACCTTC.

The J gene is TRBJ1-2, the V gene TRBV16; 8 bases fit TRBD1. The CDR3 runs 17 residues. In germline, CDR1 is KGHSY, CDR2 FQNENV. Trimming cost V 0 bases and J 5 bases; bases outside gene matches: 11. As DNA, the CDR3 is TGTGCCAGCAGCCAATCACGGGGGCAGGGGGCCTTGTATGGCTACACCTTC. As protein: CASSQSRGQGALYGYTF. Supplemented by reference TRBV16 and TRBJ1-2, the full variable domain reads GEEVAQTPKHLVRGEGQKAKLYCAPIKGHSYVFWYQQVLKNEFKFLISFQNENVFDETGMPKERFSAKCLPNSPCSLEIQATKLEDSAVYFCASSQSRGQGALYGYTFGSGTRLTVV.

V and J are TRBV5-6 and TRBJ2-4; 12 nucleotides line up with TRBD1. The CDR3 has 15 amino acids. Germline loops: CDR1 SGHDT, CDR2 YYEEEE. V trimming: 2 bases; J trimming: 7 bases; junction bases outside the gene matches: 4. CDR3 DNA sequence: TGTGCCAGCAGCTTAACCGGGACAGGGGGCAACATTCAGTACTTC. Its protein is CASSLTGTGGNIQYF. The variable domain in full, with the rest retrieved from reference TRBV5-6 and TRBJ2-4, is DAGVTQSPTHLIKTRGQQVTLRCSPKSGHDTVSWYQQALGQGPQFIFQYYEEEERQRGNFPDRFSGHQFPNYSSELNVNALLLGDSALYLCASSLTGTGGNIQYFGAGTRLSVL.

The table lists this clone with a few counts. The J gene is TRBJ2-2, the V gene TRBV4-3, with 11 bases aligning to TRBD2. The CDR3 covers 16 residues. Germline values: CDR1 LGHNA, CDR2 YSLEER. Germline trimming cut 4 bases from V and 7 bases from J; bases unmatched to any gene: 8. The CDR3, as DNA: TGCGCCAGCAGCCCACTAGCGGGGGCCCCTGACGGGGAGCTGTTTTTT. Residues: CASSPLAGAPDGELFF.

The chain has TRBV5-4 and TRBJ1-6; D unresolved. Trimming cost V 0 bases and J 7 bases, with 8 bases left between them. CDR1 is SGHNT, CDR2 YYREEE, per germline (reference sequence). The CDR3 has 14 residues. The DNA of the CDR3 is TGTGCCAGCAGCTTGGGAGCGGCGAATTCACCCCTCCACTTT. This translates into CASSLGAANSPLHF.

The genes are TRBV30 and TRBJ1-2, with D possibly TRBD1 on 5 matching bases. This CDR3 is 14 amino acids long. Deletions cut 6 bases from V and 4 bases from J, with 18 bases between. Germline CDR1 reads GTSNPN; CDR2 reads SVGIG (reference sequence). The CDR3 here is CACLPTGIRYGYTF. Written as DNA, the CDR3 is TGTGCCTGCCTCCCAACAGGAATCCGCTATGGCTACACCTTC.

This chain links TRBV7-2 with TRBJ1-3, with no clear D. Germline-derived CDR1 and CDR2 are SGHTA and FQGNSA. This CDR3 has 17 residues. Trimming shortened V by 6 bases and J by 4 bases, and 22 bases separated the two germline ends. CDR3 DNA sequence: TGTGCCAGCAGTCACTCTCTCGCAATTCAGGCCGGAAACACCATATATTTT. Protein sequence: CASSHSLAIQAGNTIYF.

CDR3 sequence: CAWSPGGGRPEKLFF. The CDR3 DNA reads as TGTGCCTGGAGTCCCGGGGGGGGTCGTCCTGAAAAACTGTTTTTT. The chain uses TRBV30 and TRBJ1-4, with D perhaps matching TRBD1 (5 bases). The CDR3 is 15 amino acids. Trimming left V 2 bases short and J 7 bases short, with 17 bases between. CDR1 is GTSNPN and CDR2 is SVGIG in the germline V gene (reference sequence).

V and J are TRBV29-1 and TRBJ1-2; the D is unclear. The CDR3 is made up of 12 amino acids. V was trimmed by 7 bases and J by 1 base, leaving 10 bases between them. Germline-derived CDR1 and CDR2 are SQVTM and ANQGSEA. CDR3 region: CSGGGFNYGYTF. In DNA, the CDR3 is TGCAGCGGAGGCGGGTTTAACTATGGCTACACCTTC.

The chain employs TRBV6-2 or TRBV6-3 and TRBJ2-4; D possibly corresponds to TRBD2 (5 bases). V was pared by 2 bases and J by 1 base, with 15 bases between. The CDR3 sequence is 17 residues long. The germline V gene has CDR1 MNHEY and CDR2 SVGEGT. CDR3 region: CASSYRSPSGAKNIQYF. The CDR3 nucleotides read TGTGCCAGCAGTTACCGGAGCCCCTCGGGGGCCAAAAACATTCAGTACTTC.

CDR3 residues: CASSSQGNYNEQFF. CDR3 DNA sequence: TGTGCCAGCAGCTCTCAGGGTAATTACAATGAGCAGTTCTTC. J is TRBJ2-1 and V is TRBV9, with D possibly TRBD1 on 5 matching bases. Deletions cut 4 bases from V and 4 bases from J, with 12 bases between. The length of the CDR3 is 14 residues. Looked up from germline, CDR1 is SGDLS and CDR2 is YYNGEE.

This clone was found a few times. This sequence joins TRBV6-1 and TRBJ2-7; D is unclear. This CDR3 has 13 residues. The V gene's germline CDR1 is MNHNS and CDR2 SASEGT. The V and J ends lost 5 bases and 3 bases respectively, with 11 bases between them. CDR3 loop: CASSSSPVYEQYF. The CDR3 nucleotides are TGTGCCAGCAGTTCATCCCCGGTCTACGAGCAGTACTTC.